A selection of T cell receptor beta chains follows, all from one sample in a study of cytomegalovirus exposure and HLA in healthy donors. The data were produced by immunoSEQ multiplex PCR, yet TCRdb's version contains in-frame clones alone and is incomplete. Counted here are about 160,000 clones, about 82% occurring once; the ten biggest clones make up around 2%. Sequencing was done on a sample of PBMCs. These receptors originate from a young man in good health and CMV-seropositive. The CDR3 runs from the conserved cysteine through the conserved F or W. A D gene is named only where the DNA matches it firmly. Clone size is shown for a subset of rows, as once, few, many or a class of expanded clone.

clone_size: -; j_call: TRBJ2-5; d_call: -; v_call: TRBV5-1; cdr3_nt: TGCGCCAGCAGCTTGCAGTCGGGCGGGGAAGAGACCCAGTACTTC; cdr3_aa: CASSLQSGGEETQYF
clone_size: -; j_call: TRBJ2-3; d_call: TRBD2; v_call: TRBV29-1; cdr3_nt: TGCAGCGTGGGGGGGGGACCCCTTAGCACAGATACGCAGTATTTT; cdr3_aa: CSVGGGPLSTDTQYF
clone_size: -; j_call: TRBJ2-3; d_call: -; v_call: TRBV10-3; cdr3_nt: TGTGCCATCAGCCTGAATGACACGGGATCTAGCACAGATACGCAGTATTTT; cdr3_aa: CAISLNDTGSSTDTQYF
clone_size: many; j_call: TRBJ1-1; d_call: -; v_call: TRBV2; cdr3_nt: TGTGCCAGCGGACTACAAAATACTATGAACACTGAAGCTTTCTTT; cdr3_aa: CASGLQNTMNTEAFF
clone_size: once; j_call: TRBJ1-2; d_call: TRBD1; v_call: TRBV7-6; cdr3_nt: TGTGCCAGCAGCTTAGCGGGACAGGGGACAGGCTACACCTTC; cdr3_aa: CASSLAGQGTGYTF
clone_size: few; j_call: TRBJ2-7; d_call: -; v_call: TRBV2; cdr3_nt: TGTGCCAGCGGGGGCGACCTCTACGAGCAGTACTTC; cdr3_aa: CASGGDLYEQYF
clone_size: -; j_call: TRBJ2-1; d_call: TRBD2; v_call: TRBV7-9; cdr3_nt: TGTGCCAGCAGCACACTAGCGGGGGGGCCCCATGAGCAGTTCTTC; cdr3_aa: CASSTLAGGPHEQFF
clone_size: once; j_call: TRBJ2-1; d_call: TRBD2; v_call: TRBV4-1; cdr3_nt: TGCGCCAGCAGCCCCTGGACTAGCGGGGGGCCCAATGAGCAGTTCTTC; cdr3_aa: CASSPWTSGGPNEQFF
clone_size: -; j_call: TRBJ1-1; d_call: -; v_call: TRBV7-6; cdr3_nt: TGTGCCAGCACCCAGGGAACTGAAGCTTTCTTT; cdr3_aa: CASTQGTEAFF
clone_size: -; j_call: TRBJ1-4; d_call: -; v_call: TRBV9; cdr3_nt: TGTGCCAGCAGCGTAGAATGGGGCGCTGAAAAACTGTTTTTT; cdr3_aa: CASSVEWGAEKLFF
clone_size: -; j_call: TRBJ1-2; d_call: TRBD1; v_call: TRBV30; cdr3_nt: TGTGCCTGGGATCCCGGTAGGGGGCATGGCTACACCTTC; cdr3_aa: CAWDPGRGHGYTF
clone_size: -; j_call: TRBJ1-3; d_call: -; v_call: TRBV5-6; cdr3_nt: TGTGCCAGCAGCTCCACAGGGACCTCTGGAAACACCATATATTTT; cdr3_aa: CASSSTGTSGNTIYF
clone_size: -; j_call: TRBJ2-7; d_call: -; v_call: TRBV7-9; cdr3_nt: TGTGCCAGCAGTTCAGGGTACACCTCCTACGAGCAGTACTTC; cdr3_aa: CASSSGYTSYEQYF
clone_size: -; j_call: TRBJ2-5; d_call: -; v_call: TRBV5-8; cdr3_nt: TGTGCCAGCAGGGGAGGTTGGGGAGAGACCCAGTACTTC; cdr3_aa: CASRGGWGETQYF
clone_size: -; j_call: TRBJ1-3; d_call: TRBD1; v_call: TRBV9; cdr3_nt: TGTGCCAGCAGCCCTTTGACAGGGGGCGCCGGAAACACCATATATTTT; cdr3_aa: CASSPLTGGAGNTIYF
clone_size: -; j_call: TRBJ2-5; d_call: -; v_call: TRBV27; cdr3_nt: TGTGCCAGCAGTCTGAGAGGAAACCAAGAGACCCAGTACTTC; cdr3_aa: CASSLRGNQETQYF
clone_size: -; j_call: TRBJ1-6; d_call: -; v_call: TRBV11-2; cdr3_nt: TGTGCCAGCAGCTTATTTGGGCAGGGGAATTCACCCCTCCACTTT; cdr3_aa: CASSLFGQGNSPLHF
clone_size: -; j_call: TRBJ1-1; d_call: -; v_call: TRBV15; cdr3_nt: TGTGCCACCAGCAGAGGGTGGGGAGGGGTAGACACTGAAGCTTTCTTT; cdr3_aa: CATSRGWGGVDTEAFF
clone_size: few; j_call: TRBJ1-4; d_call: TRBD1; v_call: TRBV5-4; cdr3_nt: TGTGCCAGCAGCTTGACAGGGGGCGGCGAAAAACTGTTTTTT; cdr3_aa: CASSLTGGGEKLFF
clone_size: -; j_call: TRBJ2-5; d_call: TRBD2; v_call: TRBV29-1; cdr3_nt: TGCAGCGTTGAAGAGGGTCTAGCGGGGGCCGGGGAGACCCAGTACTTC; cdr3_aa: CSVEEGLAGAGETQYF
clone_size: once; j_call: TRBJ2-1; d_call: TRBD2; v_call: TRBV5-4; cdr3_nt: TGTGCCAGCAGCTTGTGGACTAGTGAGGGCTTTTACAATGAGCAGTTCTTC; cdr3_aa: CASSLWTSEGFYNEQFF
clone_size: -; j_call: TRBJ2-2; d_call: TRBD2; v_call: TRBV29-1; cdr3_nt: TGCAGCGCTGGACTAGCGGGGGGTCCGAACACCGGGGAGCTGTTTTTT; cdr3_aa: CSAGLAGGPNTGELFF
clone_size: -; j_call: TRBJ1-2; d_call: -; v_call: TRBV12-5; cdr3_nt: TGTGCTAGTGGTTTGGGTGGGGACTTCTATGGCTACACCTTC; cdr3_aa: CASGLGGDFYGYTF
clone_size: -; j_call: TRBJ2-3; d_call: TRBD1; v_call: TRBV29-1; cdr3_nt: TGCAGCGCAACACTGATGGACAGGGAGCTCACAGATACGCAGTATTTT; cdr3_aa: CSATLMDRELTDTQYF
clone_size: -; j_call: TRBJ1-1; d_call: -; v_call: TRBV21-1; cdr3_nt: TGTGCCAGCAGCAAATCCCGGAGGACAGGGGACGCTTCCATGAACACTGAAGCTTTCTTT; cdr3_aa: CASSKSRRTGDASMNTEAFF
clone_size: -; j_call: TRBJ2-7; d_call: -; v_call: TRBV7-9; cdr3_nt: TGTGCCAGCAGCTTGGATGTGGTGGGCCGGGAGCAGTACTTC; cdr3_aa: CASSLDVVGREQYF
clone_size: -; j_call: TRBJ2-6; d_call: -; v_call: TRBV7-9; cdr3_nt: TGTGCCAGCAGCTTCGGACAGAGGGGGGCCAACGTCCTGACTTTC; cdr3_aa: CASSFGQRGANVLTF
clone_size: -; j_call: TRBJ2-3; d_call: -; v_call: TRBV9; cdr3_nt: TGTGCCAGCAGCCCTCAGGCGGGGACAGCAGATACGCAGTATTTT; cdr3_aa: CASSPQAGTADTQYF
clone_size: -; j_call: TRBJ1-3; d_call: -; v_call: TRBV7-9; cdr3_nt: TGTGCCAGCAATGGAGGGGATAATGGAAACACCATATATTTT; cdr3_aa: CASNGGDNGNTIYF
clone_size: -; j_call: TRBJ1-2; d_call: -; v_call: TRBV7-9; cdr3_nt: TGTGCCAGCACCGTTAGCAGGGGACTAGGCTATGGCTACACCTTC; cdr3_aa: CASTVSRGLGYGYTF
clone_size: -; j_call: TRBJ1-2; d_call: -; v_call: TRBV5-8; cdr3_nt: TGTGCCAGCAGCTTGGGAGGGGACACCTTCTATGGCTACACCTTC; cdr3_aa: CASSLGGDTFYGYTF
clone_size: -; j_call: TRBJ2-1; d_call: -; v_call: TRBV9; cdr3_nt: TGTGCTAGCAGCCCTCGTGGAGGGAATGAGCAGTTCTTC; cdr3_aa: CASSPRGGNEQFF
clone_size: -; j_call: TRBJ2-3; d_call: TRBD2; v_call: TRBV11-2; cdr3_nt: TGTGCCAGCAGCTCGCGGGGGGACCGCACAGATACGCAGTATTTT; cdr3_aa: CASSSRGDRTDTQYF